This record covers a single T cell receptor (beta chain). Only in-frame clones appear in the TCRdb table, and some are missing; sequencing was by immunoSEQ multiplex PCR. Of more than 40,000 clones listed, about 91% are singletons. The CDR3 has 14 residues. CDR1 and CDR2 from the germline V gene are SEHNR and FQNEAQ (reference sequence). V was shortened by 8 bases and J by 5 bases, with 17 bases between the two germline ends. This sample is drawn from a study of T cell changes during pregnancy in multiple sclerosis. The J gene is TRBJ2-3, the V gene TRBV7-9; D is possibly TRBD2 (5 bases). This clonotype was sampled from a female donor with multiple sclerosis, enrolled in a pregnancy study. Source: CD8+ T cells from peripheral blood mononuclear cells, taken after pregnancy. The CDR3 reads CASAPGEGKDTQYF. In DNA form, the CDR3 reads TGTGCCAGCGCTCCCGGGGAAGGTAAAGATACGCAGTATTTT.